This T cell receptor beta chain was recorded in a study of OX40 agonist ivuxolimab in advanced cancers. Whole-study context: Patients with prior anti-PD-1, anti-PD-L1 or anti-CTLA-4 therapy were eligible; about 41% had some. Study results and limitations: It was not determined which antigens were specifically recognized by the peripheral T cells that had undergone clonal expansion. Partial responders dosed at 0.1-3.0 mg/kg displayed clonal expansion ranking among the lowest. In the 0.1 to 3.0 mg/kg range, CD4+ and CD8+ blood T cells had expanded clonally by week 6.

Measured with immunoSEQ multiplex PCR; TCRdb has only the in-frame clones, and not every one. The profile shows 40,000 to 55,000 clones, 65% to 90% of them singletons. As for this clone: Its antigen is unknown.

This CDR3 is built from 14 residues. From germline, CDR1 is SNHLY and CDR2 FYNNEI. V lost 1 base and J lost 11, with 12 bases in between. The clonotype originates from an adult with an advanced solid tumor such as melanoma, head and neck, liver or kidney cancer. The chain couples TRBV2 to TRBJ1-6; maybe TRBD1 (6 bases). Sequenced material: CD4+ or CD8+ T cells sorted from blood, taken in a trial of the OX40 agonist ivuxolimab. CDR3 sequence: CASSEGQGKTPLHF. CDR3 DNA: TGTGCCAGCAGTGAAGGGCAGGGGAAGACACCCCTCCACTTT. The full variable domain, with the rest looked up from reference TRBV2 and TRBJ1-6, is EPEVTQTPSHQVTQMGQEVILRCVPISNHLYFYWYRQILGQKVEFLVSFYNNEISEKSEIFDDQFSVERPDGSNFTLKIRSTKLEDSAMYFCASSEGQGKTPLHFGNGTRLTVT.